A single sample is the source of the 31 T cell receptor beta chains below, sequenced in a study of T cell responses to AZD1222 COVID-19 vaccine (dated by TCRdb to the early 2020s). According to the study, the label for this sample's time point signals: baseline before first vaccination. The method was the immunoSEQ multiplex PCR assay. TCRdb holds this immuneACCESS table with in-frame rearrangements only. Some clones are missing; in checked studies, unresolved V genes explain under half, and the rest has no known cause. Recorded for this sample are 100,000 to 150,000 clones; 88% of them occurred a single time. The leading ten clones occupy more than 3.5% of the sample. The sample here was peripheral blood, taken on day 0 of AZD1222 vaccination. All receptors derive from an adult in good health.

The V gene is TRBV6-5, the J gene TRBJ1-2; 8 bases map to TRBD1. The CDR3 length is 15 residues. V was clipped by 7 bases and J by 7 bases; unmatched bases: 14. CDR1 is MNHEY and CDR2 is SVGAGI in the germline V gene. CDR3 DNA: TGTGCCAGCAACACCGGGACAGGACATTTAGGTGGCTACACCTTC. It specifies CASNTGTGHLGGYTF.

In DNA form, the CDR3 reads TGTGCCATTGCGGACAGGGCGGGAGTCTCCTACGAGCAGTACTTC. Protein product: CAIADRAGVSYEQYF. V usage is TRBV10-3 and J usage is TRBJ2-7, with TRBD1 as a possible D gene (8 bases). The germline gives CDR1 ENHRY, CDR2 SYGVKD. The V gene lost 9 bases and the J gene lost 0 bases, with 18 bases spanning the gap. This CDR3 has 15 residues.

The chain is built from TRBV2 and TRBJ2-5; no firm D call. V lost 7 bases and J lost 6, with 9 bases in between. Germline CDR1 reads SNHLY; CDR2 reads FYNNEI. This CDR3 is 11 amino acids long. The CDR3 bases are TGTGCCAGCAACAATCAGCAGACCCAGTACTTC. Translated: CASNNQQTQYF.

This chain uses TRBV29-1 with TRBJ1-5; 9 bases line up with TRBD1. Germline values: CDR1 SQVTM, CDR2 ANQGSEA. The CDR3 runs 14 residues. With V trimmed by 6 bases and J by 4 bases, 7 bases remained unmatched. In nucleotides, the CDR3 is TGCAGCGTCGCCGGGACAGGGAAGAATCAGCCCCAGCATTTT. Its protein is CSVAGTGKNQPQHF.

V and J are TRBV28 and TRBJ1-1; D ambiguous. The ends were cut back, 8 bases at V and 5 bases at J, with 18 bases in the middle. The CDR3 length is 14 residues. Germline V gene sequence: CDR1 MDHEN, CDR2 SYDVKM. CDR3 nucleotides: TGTGCCAGCCGTCCACGGATTCTGAGTACTGAAGCTTTCTTT. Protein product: CASRPRILSTEAFF.

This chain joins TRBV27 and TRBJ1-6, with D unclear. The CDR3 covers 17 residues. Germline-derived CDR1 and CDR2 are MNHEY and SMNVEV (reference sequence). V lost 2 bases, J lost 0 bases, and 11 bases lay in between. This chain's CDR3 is CASSLARPSSYNSPLHF. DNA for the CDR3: TGTGCCAGCAGTTTAGCTCGACCGAGCTCCTATAATTCACCCCTCCACTTT.

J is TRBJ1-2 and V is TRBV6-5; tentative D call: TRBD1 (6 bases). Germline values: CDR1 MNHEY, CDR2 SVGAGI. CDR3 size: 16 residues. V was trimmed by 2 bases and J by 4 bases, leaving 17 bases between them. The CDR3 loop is CASSYGGTSHFYGYTF. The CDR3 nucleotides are TGTGCCAGCAGTTACGGCGGGACAAGTCACTTCTATGGCTACACCTTC.

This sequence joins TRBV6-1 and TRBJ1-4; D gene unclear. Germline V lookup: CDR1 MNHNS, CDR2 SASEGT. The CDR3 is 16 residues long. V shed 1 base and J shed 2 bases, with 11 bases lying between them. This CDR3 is CASSEVAGSTNEKLFF. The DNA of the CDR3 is TGTGCCAGCAGTGAAGTCGCGGGTTCGACTAATGAAAAACTGTTTTTT.

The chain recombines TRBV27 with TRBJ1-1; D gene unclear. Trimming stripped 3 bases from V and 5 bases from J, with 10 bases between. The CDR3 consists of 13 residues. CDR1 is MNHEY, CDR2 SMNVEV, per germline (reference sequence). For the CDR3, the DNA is TGTGCCAGCAGTTTCACCACTGGGACTGAAGCTTTCTTT. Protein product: CASSFTTGTEAFF.

CDR3 nucleotides: TGTGCCAGCAGCACTCCTAACACCGGGGAGCTGTTTTTT. Amino acids: CASSTPNTGELFF. The J gene is TRBJ2-2, the V gene TRBV7-2; no clear D gene. This CDR3 region has 13 residues. V lost 5 bases and J lost 2, with 6 bases in between. Germline V gene sequence: CDR1 SGHTA, CDR2 FQGNSA.

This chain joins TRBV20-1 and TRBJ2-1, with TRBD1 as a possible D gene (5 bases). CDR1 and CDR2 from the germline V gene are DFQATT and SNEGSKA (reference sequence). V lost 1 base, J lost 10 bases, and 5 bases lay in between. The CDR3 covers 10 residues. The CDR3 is CSARGTEQFF. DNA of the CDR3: TGCAGTGCTAGAGGGACAGAGCAGTTCTTC.

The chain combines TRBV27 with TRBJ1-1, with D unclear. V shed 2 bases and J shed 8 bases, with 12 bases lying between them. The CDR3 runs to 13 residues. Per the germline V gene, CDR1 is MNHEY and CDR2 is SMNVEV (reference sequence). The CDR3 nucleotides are TGTGCCAGCAGTTTACGACATTCGACGGAAGCTTTCTTT. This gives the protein CASSLRHSTEAFF.

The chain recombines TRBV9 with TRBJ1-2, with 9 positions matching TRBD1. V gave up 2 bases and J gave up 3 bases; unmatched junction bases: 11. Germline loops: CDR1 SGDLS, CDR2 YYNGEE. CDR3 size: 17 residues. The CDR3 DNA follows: TGTGCCAGCAGCGTCGGGGACAGGGCTTCCTATGACTATGGCTACACCTTC. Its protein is CASSVGDRASYDYGYTF.

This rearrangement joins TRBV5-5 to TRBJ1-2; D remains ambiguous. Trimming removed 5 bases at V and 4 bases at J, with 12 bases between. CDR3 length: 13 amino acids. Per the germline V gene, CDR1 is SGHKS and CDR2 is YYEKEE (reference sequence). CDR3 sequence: CASSSGLGYGYTF. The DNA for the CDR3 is TGTGCCAGCAGTTCCGGGCTCGGCTATGGCTACACCTTC. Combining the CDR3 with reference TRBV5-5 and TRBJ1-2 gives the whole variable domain DAGVTQSPTHLIKTRGQQVTLRCSPISGHKSVSWYQQVLGQGPQFIFQYYEKEERGRGNFPDRFSARQFPNYSSELNVNALLLGDSALYLCASSSGLGYGYTFGSGTRLTVV.

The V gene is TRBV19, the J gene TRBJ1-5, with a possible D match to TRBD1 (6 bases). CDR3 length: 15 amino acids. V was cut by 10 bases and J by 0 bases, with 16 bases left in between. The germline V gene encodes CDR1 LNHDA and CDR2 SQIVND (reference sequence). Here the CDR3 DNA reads TGTGCCACCCAAACCGGGACACATAGCAATCAGCCCCAGCATTTT. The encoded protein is CATQTGTHSNQPQHF.

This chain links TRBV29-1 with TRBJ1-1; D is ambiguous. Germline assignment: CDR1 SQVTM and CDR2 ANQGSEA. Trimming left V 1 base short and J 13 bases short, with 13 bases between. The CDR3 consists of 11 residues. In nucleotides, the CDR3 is TGCAGCGTTGAAGTGTCCAGGCGAGATTTCTTT. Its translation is CSVEVSRRDFF.

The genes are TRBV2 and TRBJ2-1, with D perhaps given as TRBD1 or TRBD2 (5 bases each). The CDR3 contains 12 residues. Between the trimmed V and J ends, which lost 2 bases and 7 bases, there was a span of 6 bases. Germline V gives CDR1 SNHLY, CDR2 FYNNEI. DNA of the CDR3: TGTGCCAGCAGTGAATGGGGGAATGAGCAGTTCTTC. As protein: CASSEWGNEQFF. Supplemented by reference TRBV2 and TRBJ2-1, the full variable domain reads EPEVTQTPSHQVTQMGQEVILRCVPISNHLYFYWYRQILGQKVEFLVSFYNNEISEKSEIFDDQFSVERPDGSNFTLKIRSTKLEDSAMYFCASSEWGNEQFFGPGTRLTVL.

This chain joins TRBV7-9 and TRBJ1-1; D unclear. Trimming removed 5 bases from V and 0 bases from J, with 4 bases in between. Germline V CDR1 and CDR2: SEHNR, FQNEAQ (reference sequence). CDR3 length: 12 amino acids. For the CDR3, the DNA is TGTGCCAGCAGCCACATGAACACTGAAGCTTTCTTT. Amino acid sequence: CASSHMNTEAFF.

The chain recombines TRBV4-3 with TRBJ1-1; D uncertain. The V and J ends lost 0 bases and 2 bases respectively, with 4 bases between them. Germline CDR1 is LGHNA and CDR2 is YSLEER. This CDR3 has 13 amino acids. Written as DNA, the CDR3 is TGCGCCAGCAGCCAAGATGGAAACACTGAAGCTTTCTTT. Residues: CASSQDGNTEAFF.

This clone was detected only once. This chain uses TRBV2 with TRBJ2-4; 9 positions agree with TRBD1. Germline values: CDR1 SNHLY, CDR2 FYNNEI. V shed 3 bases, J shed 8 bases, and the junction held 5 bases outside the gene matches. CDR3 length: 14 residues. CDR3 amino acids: CASSDRTGVYIQYF. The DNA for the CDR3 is TGTGCCAGCAGTGATAGGACAGGGGTGTACATTCAGTACTTC.

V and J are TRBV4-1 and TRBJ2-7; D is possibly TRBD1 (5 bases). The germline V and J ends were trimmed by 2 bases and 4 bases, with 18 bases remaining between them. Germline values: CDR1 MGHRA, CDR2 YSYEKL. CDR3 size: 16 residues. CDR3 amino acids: CASSQYQGGAEYEQYF. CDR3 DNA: TGCGCCAGCAGCCAATACCAAGGTGGGGCAGAGTACGAGCAGTACTTC.

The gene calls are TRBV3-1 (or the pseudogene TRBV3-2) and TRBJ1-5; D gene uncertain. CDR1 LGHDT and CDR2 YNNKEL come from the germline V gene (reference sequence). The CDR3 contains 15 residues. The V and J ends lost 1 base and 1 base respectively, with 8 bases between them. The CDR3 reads CASSQGGGSNQPQHF. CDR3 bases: TGTGCCAGCAGCCAAGGGGGTGGGAGCAATCAGCCCCAGCATTTT.

In DNA form, the CDR3 reads TGTGCCAGCAGTACAGGGGCCGGGACCCAGTACTTC. Protein product: CASSTGAGTQYF. This rearrangement joins TRBV28 to TRBJ2-5; 7 nucleotides line up with TRBD1. CDR3 size: 12 residues. Looked up from germline, CDR1 is MDHEN and CDR2 is SYDVKM. The V gene end was trimmed by 5 bases and the J gene end by 7 bases; junction bases not matched to a gene: 4.

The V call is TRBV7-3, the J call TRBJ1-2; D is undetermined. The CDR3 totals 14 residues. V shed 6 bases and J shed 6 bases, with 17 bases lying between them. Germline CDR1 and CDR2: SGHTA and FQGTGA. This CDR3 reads CASSLKDGRDGYTF. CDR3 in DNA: TGTGCCAGCAGTCTAAAGGACGGTAGGGATGGCTACACCTTC.

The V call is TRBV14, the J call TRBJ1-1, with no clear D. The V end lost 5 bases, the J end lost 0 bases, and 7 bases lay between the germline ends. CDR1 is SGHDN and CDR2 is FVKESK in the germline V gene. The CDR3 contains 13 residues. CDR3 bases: TGTGCCAGCAGCGGCAGCTTGAACACTGAAGCTTTCTTT. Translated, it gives CASSGSLNTEAFF.

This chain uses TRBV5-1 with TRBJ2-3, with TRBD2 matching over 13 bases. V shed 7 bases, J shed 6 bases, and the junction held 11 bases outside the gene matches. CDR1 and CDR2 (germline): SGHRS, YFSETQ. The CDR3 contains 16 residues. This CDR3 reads CASGITGTSGADTQYF. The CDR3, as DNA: TGCGCCAGCGGAATAACCGGGACTAGCGGGGCCGATACGCAGTATTTT.

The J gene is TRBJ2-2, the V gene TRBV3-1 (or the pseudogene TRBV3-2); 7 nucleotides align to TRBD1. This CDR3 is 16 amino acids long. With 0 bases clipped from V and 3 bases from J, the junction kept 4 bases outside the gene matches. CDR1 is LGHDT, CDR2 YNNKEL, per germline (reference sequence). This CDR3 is CASSQEGGLDTGELFF. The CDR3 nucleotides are TGTGCCAGCAGCCAAGAAGGGGGCCTCGACACCGGGGAGCTGTTTTTT.

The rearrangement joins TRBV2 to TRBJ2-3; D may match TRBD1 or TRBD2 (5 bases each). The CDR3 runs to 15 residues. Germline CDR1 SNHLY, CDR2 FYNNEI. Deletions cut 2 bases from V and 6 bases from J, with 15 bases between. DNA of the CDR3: TGTGCCAGCAGTGAATTATGGGGGAGAGGGGATACGCAGTATTTT. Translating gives CASSELWGRGDTQYF.

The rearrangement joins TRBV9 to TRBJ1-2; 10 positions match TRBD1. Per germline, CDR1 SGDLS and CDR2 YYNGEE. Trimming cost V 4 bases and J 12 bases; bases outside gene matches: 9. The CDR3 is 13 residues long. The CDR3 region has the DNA TGTGCCAGCAGCCCGGGACAGGGGCCCCCTCACACCTTC. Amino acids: CASSPGQGPPHTF.

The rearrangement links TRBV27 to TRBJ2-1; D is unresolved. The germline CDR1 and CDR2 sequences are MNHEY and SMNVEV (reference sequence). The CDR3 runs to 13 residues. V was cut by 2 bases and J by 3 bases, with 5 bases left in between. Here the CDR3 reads CASSLTDYNEQFF. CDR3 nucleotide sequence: TGTGCCAGCAGTTTAACGGACTACAATGAGCAGTTCTTC.

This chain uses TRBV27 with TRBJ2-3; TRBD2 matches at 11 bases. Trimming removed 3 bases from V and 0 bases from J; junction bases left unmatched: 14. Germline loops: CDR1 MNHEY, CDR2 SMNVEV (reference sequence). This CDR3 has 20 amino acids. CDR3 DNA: TGTGCCAGCAGTTTTGGTGGCAGGGGGAGGACTAGCGGGAGCACAGATACGCAGTATTTT. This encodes CASSFGGRGRTSGSTDTQYF.